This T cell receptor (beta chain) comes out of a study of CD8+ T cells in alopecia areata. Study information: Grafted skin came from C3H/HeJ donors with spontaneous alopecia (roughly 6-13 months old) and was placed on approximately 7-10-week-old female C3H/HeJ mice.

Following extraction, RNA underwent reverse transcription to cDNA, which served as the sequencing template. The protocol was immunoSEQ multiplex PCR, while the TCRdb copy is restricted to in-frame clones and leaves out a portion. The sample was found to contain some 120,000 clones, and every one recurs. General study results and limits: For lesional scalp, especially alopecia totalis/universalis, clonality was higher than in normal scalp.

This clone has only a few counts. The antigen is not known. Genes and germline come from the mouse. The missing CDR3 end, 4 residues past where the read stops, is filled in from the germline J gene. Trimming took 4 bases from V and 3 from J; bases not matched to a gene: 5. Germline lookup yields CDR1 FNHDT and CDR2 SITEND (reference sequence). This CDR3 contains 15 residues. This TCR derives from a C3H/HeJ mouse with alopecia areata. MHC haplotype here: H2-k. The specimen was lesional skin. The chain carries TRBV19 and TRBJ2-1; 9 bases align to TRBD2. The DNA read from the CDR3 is TGTGCCAGCAGTTTGGGGGGGCGGGGCTATGCT. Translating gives CASSLGGRGYA. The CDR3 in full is CASSLGGRGYAEQFF. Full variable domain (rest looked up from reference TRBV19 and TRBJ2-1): GGIITQTPKFLIGQEGQKLTLKCQQNFNHDTMYWYRQDSGKGLRLIYYSITENDLQKGDLSEGYDASREKKSSFSLTVTSAQKNEMAVFLCASSLGGRGYAEQFFGPGTRLTVL.